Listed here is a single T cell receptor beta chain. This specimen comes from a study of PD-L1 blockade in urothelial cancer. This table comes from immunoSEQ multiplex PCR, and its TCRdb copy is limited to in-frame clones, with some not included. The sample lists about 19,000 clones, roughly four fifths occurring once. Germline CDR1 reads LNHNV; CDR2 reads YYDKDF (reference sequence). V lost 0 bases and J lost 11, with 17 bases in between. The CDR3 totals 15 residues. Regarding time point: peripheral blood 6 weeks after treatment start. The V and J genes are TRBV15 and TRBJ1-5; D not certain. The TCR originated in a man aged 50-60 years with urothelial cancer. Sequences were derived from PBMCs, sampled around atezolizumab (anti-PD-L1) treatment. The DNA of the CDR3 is TGTGCCACCAGCAGAGATTCGACAAACCCCCAGACCCAGCATTTT. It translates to CATSRDSTNPQTQHF.